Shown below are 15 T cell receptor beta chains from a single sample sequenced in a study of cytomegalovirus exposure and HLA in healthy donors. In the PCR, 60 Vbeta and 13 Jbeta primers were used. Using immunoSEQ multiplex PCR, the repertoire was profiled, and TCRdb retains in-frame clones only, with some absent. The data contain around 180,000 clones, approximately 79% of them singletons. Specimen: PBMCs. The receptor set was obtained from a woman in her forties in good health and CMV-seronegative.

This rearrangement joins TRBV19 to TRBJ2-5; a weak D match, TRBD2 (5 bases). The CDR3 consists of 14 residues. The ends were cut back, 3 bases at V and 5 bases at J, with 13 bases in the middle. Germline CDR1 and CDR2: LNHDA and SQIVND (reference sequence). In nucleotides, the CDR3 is TGTGCCAGTAGTATGGTTGGGCGAGGGGAGACCCAGTACTTC. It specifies CASSMVGRGETQYF.

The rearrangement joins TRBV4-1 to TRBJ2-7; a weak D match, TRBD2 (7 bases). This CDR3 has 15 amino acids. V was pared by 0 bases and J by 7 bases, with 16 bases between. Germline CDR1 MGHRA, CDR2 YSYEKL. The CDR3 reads CASSQDRGRGKEQYF. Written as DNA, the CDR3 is TGCGCCAGCAGCCAAGATCGGGGGCGGGGGAAGGAGCAGTACTTC.

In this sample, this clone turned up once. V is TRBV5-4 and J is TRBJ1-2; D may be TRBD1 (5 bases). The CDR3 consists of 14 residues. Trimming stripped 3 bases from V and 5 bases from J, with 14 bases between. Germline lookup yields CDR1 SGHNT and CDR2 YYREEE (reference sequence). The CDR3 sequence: CASSSNGGVYGYTF. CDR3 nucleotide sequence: TGTGCCAGCAGCTCCAATGGGGGGGTTTATGGCTACACCTTC.

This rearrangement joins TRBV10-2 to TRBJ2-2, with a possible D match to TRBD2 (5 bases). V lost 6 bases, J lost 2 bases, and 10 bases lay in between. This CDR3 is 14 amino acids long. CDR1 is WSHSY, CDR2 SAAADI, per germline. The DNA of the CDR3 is TGCGCCAGCAGGGACCCTAGCAACACCGGGGAGCTGTTTTTT. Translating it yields CASRDPSNTGELFF.

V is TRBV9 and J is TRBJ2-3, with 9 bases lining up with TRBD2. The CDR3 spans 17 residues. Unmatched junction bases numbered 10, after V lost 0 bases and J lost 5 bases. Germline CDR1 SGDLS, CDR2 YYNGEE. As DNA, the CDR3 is TGTGCCAGCAGCGTAGCCTCTGGCGGGAGGGCGCAAGATACGCAGTATTTT. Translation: CASSVASGGRAQDTQYF.

CDR3 region: CASSLWGTGTYEQYF. The CDR3 DNA sequence: TGTGCCAGCAGTTTATGGGGGACAGGCACCTACGAGCAGTACTTC. The chain employs TRBV28 and TRBJ2-7; 8 nucleotides agree with TRBD1. The CDR3 is 15 residues long. Per germline, CDR1 MDHEN and CDR2 SYDVKM. The J segment lost 2 bases and the V segment lost 0 bases, leaving 3 bases of the junction unmatched.

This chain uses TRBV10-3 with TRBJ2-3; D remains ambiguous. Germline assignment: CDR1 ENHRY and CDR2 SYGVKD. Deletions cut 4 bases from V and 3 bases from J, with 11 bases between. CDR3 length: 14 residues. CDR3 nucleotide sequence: TGTGCCATCAGTGCTGGCCCAGGAACAGATACGCAGTATTTT. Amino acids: CAISAGPGTDTQYF.

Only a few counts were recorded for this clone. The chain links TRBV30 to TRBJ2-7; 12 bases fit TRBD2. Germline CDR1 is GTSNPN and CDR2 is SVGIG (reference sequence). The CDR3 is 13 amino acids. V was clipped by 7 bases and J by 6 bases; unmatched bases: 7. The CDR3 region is CASRTSGISEQYF. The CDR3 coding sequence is TGTGCCTCTCGGACTAGCGGGATTTCCGAGCAGTACTTC.

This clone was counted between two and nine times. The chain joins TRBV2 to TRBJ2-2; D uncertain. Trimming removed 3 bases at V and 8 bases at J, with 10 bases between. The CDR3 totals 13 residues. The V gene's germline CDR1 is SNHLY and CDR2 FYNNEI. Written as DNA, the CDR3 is TGTGCCAGCAGTGAGAGCCCAAGAGGGGAGCTGTTTTTT. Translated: CASSESPRGELFF.

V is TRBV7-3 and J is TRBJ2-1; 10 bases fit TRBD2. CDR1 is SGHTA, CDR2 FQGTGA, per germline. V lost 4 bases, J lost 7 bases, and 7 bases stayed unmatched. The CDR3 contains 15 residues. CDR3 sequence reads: CASSSDSGRMNEQFF. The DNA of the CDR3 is TGTGCCAGCAGCTCCGATAGCGGGAGGATGAATGAGCAGTTCTTC.

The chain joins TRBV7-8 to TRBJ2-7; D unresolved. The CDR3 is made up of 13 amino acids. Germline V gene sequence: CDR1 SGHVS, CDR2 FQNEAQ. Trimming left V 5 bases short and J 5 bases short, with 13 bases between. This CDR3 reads CASSPRLGHEQYF. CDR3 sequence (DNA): TGTGCCAGCAGCCCACGCTTGGGCCACGAGCAGTACTTC. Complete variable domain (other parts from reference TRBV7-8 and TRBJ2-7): GAGVSQSPRYKVAKRGQDVALRCDPISGHVSLFWYQQALGQGPEFLTYFQNEAQLDKSGLPSDRFFAERPEGSVSTLKIQRTQQEDSAVYLCASSPRLGHEQYFGPGTRLTVT.

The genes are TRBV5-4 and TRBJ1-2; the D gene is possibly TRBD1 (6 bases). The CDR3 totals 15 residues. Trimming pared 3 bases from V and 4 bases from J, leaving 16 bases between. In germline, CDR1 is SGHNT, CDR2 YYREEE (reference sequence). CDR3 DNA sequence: TGTGCCAGCAGCTGGGCGCCGCAGACAGGCTATGGCTACACCTTC. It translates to CASSWAPQTGYGYTF. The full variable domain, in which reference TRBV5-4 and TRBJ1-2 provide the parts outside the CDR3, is ETGVTQSPTHLIKTRGQQVTLRCSSQSGHNTVSWYQQALGQGPQFIFQYYREEENGRGNFPPRFSGLQFPNYSSELNVNALELDDSALYLCASSWAPQTGYGYTFGSGTRLTVV.

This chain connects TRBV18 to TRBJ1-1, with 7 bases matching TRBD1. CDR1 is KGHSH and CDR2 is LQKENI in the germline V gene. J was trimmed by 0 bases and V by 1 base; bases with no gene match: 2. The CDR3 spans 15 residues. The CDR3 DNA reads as TGTGCCAGCTCACCACGGGACAGATTGAACACTGAAGCTTTCTTT. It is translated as CASSPRDRLNTEAFF.

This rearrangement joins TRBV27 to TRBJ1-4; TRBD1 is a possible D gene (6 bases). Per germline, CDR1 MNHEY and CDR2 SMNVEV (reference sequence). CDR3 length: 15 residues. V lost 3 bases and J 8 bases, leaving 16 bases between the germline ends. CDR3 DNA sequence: TGTGCCAGCAGTTTGGGGGACACCAACTACGAAAAACTGTTTTTT. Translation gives CASSLGDTNYEKLFF.

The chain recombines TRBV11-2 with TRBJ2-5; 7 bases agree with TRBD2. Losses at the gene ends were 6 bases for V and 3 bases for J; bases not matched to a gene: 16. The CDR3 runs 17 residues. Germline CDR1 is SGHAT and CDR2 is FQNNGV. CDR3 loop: CASSSVPTSDRKETQYF. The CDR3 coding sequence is TGTGCCAGCAGTTCAGTCCCAACTAGCGACCGTAAAGAGACCCAGTACTTC.